This T cell receptor (beta chain) derives from a study of cytomegalovirus exposure and HLA in healthy donors. Whole-study context: Findings of an earlier analysis included roughly 110 million unique TCR beta sequences from roughly 200 million T cells. Findings and limits, study-wide: Reportedly, fewer N-insertions than the roughly 690-donor mean appeared in an Asian-associated ancestry cluster in a later analysis. Earlier analysis looked at TCR beta V segments, and most were productive about 90% or about 30% of the time.

The PCR used 60 Vbeta and 13 Jbeta primers. Generated by immunoSEQ multiplex PCR, the TCRdb table keeps only in-frame clones and is missing some. The sample includes about 140,000 clones, about 80% of them seen just once. The CDR3 loop spans 14 amino acids. V lost 4 bases to trimming and J lost 10 bases, with 17 bases between them. The V gene's germline CDR1 is SGHNT and CDR2 YENEEA. In the case of this clone: Antigen: not known.

The TCR was taken from a man aged 35 to 55 in good health and CMV-seropositive. The specimen sequenced was PBMCs. This rearrangement joins TRBV11-3 to TRBJ2-1; the D gene is possibly TRBD1 (6 bases). CDR3 sequence: CASSSLSARGEQFF. The CDR3 region has the DNA TGTGCCAGCAGCTCCCTCTCCGCCAGGGGCGAGCAGTTCTTC.